What follows is one T cell receptor beta chain and its context. Its antigen is not known. Sample time point: pretreatment peripheral blood. This record belongs to a study of PD-L1 blockade in urothelial cancer. Overall study context: At 6 weeks and at 3 weeks (second dose) after treatment start, blood was analyzed. Reported median T cell count for blood samples was 110,000 to 150,000.

CDR1 and CDR2 (germline): SGHKS, YYEKEE (reference sequence). Trimming cost V 0 bases and J 4 bases, with 24 bases left between them. The CDR3 is made up of 19 amino acids. Study findings and constraints: Below-median blood TCR clonality before treatment forecast better survival.

The protocol was immunoSEQ multiplex PCR, while the TCRdb copy is restricted to in-frame clones and leaves out a portion. Seen here are roughly 120,000 clones, approximately 84% observed once, and the top ten hold under 3.5%. The receptor comes from a man aged 45-65 years with urothelial cancer. The genes are TRBV5-5 and TRBJ2-3; a possible D gene is TRBD2 (5 bases). The sequences come from PBMCs, collected around atezolizumab (anti-PD-L1) treatment. CDR3 sequence (DNA): TGTGCCAGCAGCTTGGCCTTAAGGCAGCGGTATCTTAACCCAGATACGCAGTATTTT. This gives the protein CASSLALRQRYLNPDTQYF.